These 13 T cell receptor beta chains share one sample of origin, sequenced in a study of T cell changes during pregnancy in multiple sclerosis. Only in-frame clones appear in the TCRdb table, and some are missing; sequencing was by immunoSEQ multiplex PCR. In the table there are about 110,000 clones, less than 95% of which are singletons. The sample consisted of peripheral blood, taken before pregnancy. The receptors were sampled from a female donor with multiple sclerosis, enrolled in a pregnancy study.

The chain joins TRBV5-1 to TRBJ1-1, with D possibly being TRBD1 (6 bases). Germline V lookup: CDR1 SGHRS, CDR2 YFSETQ. The ends were cut back, 2 bases at V and 3 bases at J, with 8 bases in the middle. The CDR3 covers 13 residues. The DNA for the CDR3 is TGCGCCAGCAGCTTACAGGGCGACACTGAAGCTTTCTTT. It codes for CASSLQGDTEAFF.

The chain carries TRBV4-1 and TRBJ2-1; the match to TRBD2 covers 10 bases. V lost 1 base to trimming and J lost 0 bases; unmatched junction nucleotides: 6. Germline CDR1 is MGHRA and CDR2 is YSYEKL. There are 18 residues in the CDR3. The DNA for the CDR3 is TGCGCCAGCAGCCAAGTAGCGGGACTAGCGAACTCCTACAATGAGCAGTTCTTC. It is translated as CASSQVAGLANSYNEQFF.

The rearrangement links TRBV28 to TRBJ2-3; TRBD2 aligns across 11 bases. Germline-derived CDR1 and CDR2 are MDHEN and SYDVKM. The CDR3 is 14 amino acids. J lost 6 bases, V lost 6 bases, and 5 bases had no gene match. The CDR3 DNA is TGTGCCAGCAGAACTAGCGGGAGTTTGGATACGCAGTATTTT. Translating gives CASRTSGSLDTQYF.

The chain couples TRBV15 to TRBJ1-2; tentatively, D is TRBD1 (6 bases). The CDR3 has 14 residues. The germline V gene encodes CDR1 LNHNV and CDR2 YYDKDF (reference sequence). The germline V and J ends were trimmed by 1 base and 8 bases, with 14 bases remaining between them. Written as DNA, the CDR3 is TGTGCCACCAGCAGAGGGAACACAGGGATCGGCTACACCTTC. Protein product: CATSRGNTGIGYTF.

The V call is TRBV11-2, the J call TRBJ1-2, with 10 bases fitting TRBD1. Germline lookup yields CDR1 SGHAT and CDR2 FQNNGV. Trimming removed 4 bases from V and 8 bases from J; junction bases left unmatched: 10. CDR3 length: 15 residues. The CDR3 DNA reads as TGTGCCAGCAGCTCAATAACGGGACAGGGGTACGGCTACACCTTC. The encoded protein is CASSSITGQGYGYTF. The full variable domain, completed using reference TRBV11-2 and TRBJ1-2, is EAGVAQSPRYKIIEKRQSVAFWCNPISGHATLYWYQQILGQGPKLLIQFQNNGVVDDSQLPKDRFSAERLKGVDSTLKIQPAKLEDSAVYLCASSSITGQGYGYTFGSGTRLTVV.

The V call is TRBV15, the J call TRBJ1-5; no clear D. Germline CDR1 LNHNV, CDR2 YYDKDF (reference sequence). V dropped 0 bases and J dropped 9 bases, with 12 bases sitting between them. The CDR3 is 14 amino acids. The CDR3 DNA sequence: TGTGCCACCAGCAGAGATGAGGGTTATAGGCCCCAGCATTTT. Translated, it gives CATSRDEGYRPQHF.

The V call is TRBV7-2, the J call TRBJ1-4; 7 nucleotides align to TRBD1. The CDR3 has 14 residues. The junction had 7 bases not matched to a gene; V was cut back by 5 bases and J by 7 bases. CDR1 is SGHTA, CDR2 FQGNSA, per germline. CDR3 nucleotide sequence: TGTGCCAGCAGCGCGACAGGGTCGGGTGAAAAACTGTTTTTT. Encoded protein: CASSATGSGEKLFF.

V gene TRBV5-1 combines with J gene TRBJ2-2; a weak D match, TRBD2 (6 bases). In germline, CDR1 is SGHRS, CDR2 YFSETQ. The CDR3 is made up of 16 amino acids. Trimming stripped 2 bases from V and 2 bases from J, with 13 bases between. In DNA, the CDR3 is TGCGCCAGCAGCTTTAAGAGGGACTCCAACACCGGGGAGCTGTTTTTT. Residues: CASSFKRDSNTGELFF.

The chain recombines TRBV9 with TRBJ1-6, with D maybe TRBD1 (5 bases). Trimming shortened V by 2 bases and J by 4 bases, and 13 bases separated the two germline ends. Per the germline V gene, CDR1 is SGDLS and CDR2 is YYNGEE. There are 16 residues in the CDR3. This CDR3 reads CASSVTGNNYNSPLHF. The CDR3 bases are TGTGCCAGCAGCGTTACAGGCAACAATTATAATTCACCCCTCCACTTT.

The J gene is TRBJ1-6, the V gene TRBV6-1; D call uncertain. The V end was cut by 0 bases, the J end by 4 bases, with 10 bases between. This CDR3 has 16 residues. Per the germline V gene, CDR1 is MNHNS and CDR2 is SASEGT. Written as DNA, the CDR3 is TGTGCCAGCAGTGAAGCGCTCCGGGAGTATAATTCACCCCTCCACTTT. Residues: CASSEALREYNSPLHF.

This rearrangement joins TRBV9 to TRBJ1-3; D call uncertain. The CDR3 is 15 residues long. V was trimmed by 2 bases and J by 0 bases, leaving 9 bases between them. Germline V CDR1 and CDR2: SGDLS, YYNGEE. CDR3 DNA sequence: TGTGCCAGCAGCGTCGAGAAAAACTCTGGAAACACCATATATTTT. Translated: CASSVEKNSGNTIYF.

DNA for the CDR3: TGCGCCAGCAGCCCTACCGGCCCGGGAGGAACTGAAGCTTTCTTT. Translation: CASSPTGPGGTEAFF. V usage is TRBV5-1 and J usage is TRBJ1-1, with D hard to call. The CDR3 extends over 15 amino acids. Deletions cut 4 bases from V and 5 bases from J, with 18 bases between. From germline, CDR1 is SGHRS and CDR2 YFSETQ.

The V gene is TRBV7-8, the J gene TRBJ1-4, with D perhaps matching TRBD1 (5 bases). The CDR3 is 15 amino acids. CDR1 SGHVS and CDR2 FQNEAQ come from the germline V gene. Trimming stripped 1 base from V and 5 bases from J, with 11 bases between. The DNA of the CDR3 is TGTGCCAGCAGCTTAGGCTTCCGGGGGAATGAAAAACTGTTTTTT. This gives the protein CASSLGFRGNEKLFF. Full variable domain (outside the CDR3, taken from reference TRBV7-8 and TRBJ1-4): GAGVSQSPRYKVAKRGQDVALRCDPISGHVSLFWYQQALGQGPEFLTYFQNEAQLDKSGLPSDRFFAERPEGSVSTLKIQRTQQEDSAVYLCASSLGFRGNEKLFFGSGTQLSVL.